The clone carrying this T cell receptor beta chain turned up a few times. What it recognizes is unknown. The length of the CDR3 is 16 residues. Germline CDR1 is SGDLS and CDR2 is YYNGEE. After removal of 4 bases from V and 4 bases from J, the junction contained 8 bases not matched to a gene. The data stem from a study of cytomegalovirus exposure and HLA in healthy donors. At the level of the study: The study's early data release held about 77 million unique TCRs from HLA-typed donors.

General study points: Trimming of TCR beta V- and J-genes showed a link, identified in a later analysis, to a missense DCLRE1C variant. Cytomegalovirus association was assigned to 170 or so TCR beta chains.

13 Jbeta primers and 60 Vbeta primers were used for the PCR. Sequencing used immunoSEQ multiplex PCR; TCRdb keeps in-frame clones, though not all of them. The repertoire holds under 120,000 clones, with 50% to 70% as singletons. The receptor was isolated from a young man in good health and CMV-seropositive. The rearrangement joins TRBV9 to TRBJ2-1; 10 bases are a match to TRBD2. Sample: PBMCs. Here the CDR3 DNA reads TGTGCCAGCAGCCCAGCGGGGGGGAACGGTTACAATGAGCAGTTCTTC. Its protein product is CASSPAGGNGYNEQFF.